The entry below gives a single T cell receptor beta chain sequence along with its context. Original data processing: Amplification of reference gene primers was used by the study to estimate nucleated cell counts. Clones were read by immunoSEQ multiplex PCR, and TCRdb kept only the in-frame ones, dropping some. The V and J calls and clone size come from that table; D and trimming were worked out from the DNA. The sample has 84,000 or so clones; approximately 80% are singletons. The data are from a study of blood T cell repertoires in COVID-19. On the study more broadly: Sites across the United States, Italy and Spain contributed samples from acute and convalescent COVID-19. T cells, B-cell-depleted T cells, or PBMCs supplied cDNA or gDNA.

CDR3 length: 17 residues. Trimming at V came to 7 bases and at J to 3 bases, leaving 14 bases not matched to a gene. In germline, CDR1 is KGHDR, CDR2 SFDVKD. This receptor was taken from a woman older than 75 with acute or convalescent COVID-19. The sequenced material came from peripheral blood. The V gene is TRBV24-1, the J gene TRBJ1-2; 9 bases are a match to TRBD1. The CDR3, as DNA: TGTGCCACCAGCCGAACAGGGGGCTGGGTGTTGGACTATGGCTACACCTTC. Its translation: CATSRTGGWVLDYGYTF.